This TCR beta chain was documented in a study of cytomegalovirus exposure and HLA in healthy donors. The table lists this clone with a count of one. Its matching antigen is unknown. The study, taken as a whole, reports: According to a later analysis, donors in an Asian-associated ancestry cluster reportedly had fewer N-insertions than the roughly 670-donor mean.

The PCR used 60 Vbeta and 13 Jbeta primers. This table comes from immunoSEQ multiplex PCR, and its TCRdb copy is limited to in-frame clones, with some not included. The sample carries nearly 95,000 clones, approximately 79% recorded once. Germline CDR1 is GTSNPN and CDR2 is SVGIG (reference sequence). This CDR3 comprises 18 residues. After removal of 2 bases from V and 2 bases from J, the junction contained 11 bases not matched to a gene. The gene calls are TRBV30 and TRBJ2-6, with 8 bases fitting TRBD1. This clonotype was sampled from a woman between 40 and 50 years old in good health and CMV-seronegative. The sample was PBMCs. In DNA, the CDR3 is TGTGCCTGGAGTACCGAGGACAGGGCAGTTACTGGGGCCAACGTCCTGACTTTC. Its protein product is CAWSTEDRAVTGANVLTF. Filled out from reference TRBV30 and TRBJ2-6, the complete variable domain reads SQTIHQWPATLVQPVGSPLSLECTVEGTSNPNLYWYRQAAGRGLQLLFYSVGIGQISSEVPQNLSASRPQDRQFILSSKKLLLSDSGFYLCAWSTEDRAVTGANVLTFGAGSRLTVL.